This T cell receptor beta chain was identified in a study of shared clonotypes between healthy human individuals. Clones were read by immunoSEQ multiplex PCR, and TCRdb kept only the in-frame ones, dropping some. The sample has about 2.3 million clones; about 90% are singletons. Turning to this clone: Other DNA sequences in the sample encode the same CDR3.

The V gene end was trimmed by 3 bases and the J gene end by 2 bases; junction bases not matched to a gene: 1. Germline values: CDR1 MGHDK, CDR2 SYGVNS. This CDR3 contains 14 residues. What was sequenced was naive CD4+ T cells from PBMCs. Subset in this sample: CD45RA+ positively selected. This receptor was taken from a man between 18 and 35 years old in good health. Some clones in this sample may be carry-over from other donors' samples. V and J are TRBV25-1 and TRBJ1-3; 7 positions match TRBD1. The CDR3 here is CASSDQGAGNTIYF. The DNA of the CDR3 is TGTGCCAGCAGTGATCAGGGGGCTGGAAACACCATATATTTT.